This section outlines one TCR beta chain sequence together with its context. The CDR3 covers 15 residues. Germline CDR1 reads LGHNA; CDR2 reads YNFKEQ. The V end lost 3 bases, the J end lost 0 bases, and 12 bases lay between the germline ends. The TCRbeta library incorporated unique molecular identifiers. One entry per CDR3 protein, called by TCRdb with MiXCR from the PCR reads. The repertoire holds roughly 500,000 distinct CDR3 sequences, with under 15% as singletons. This sample is drawn from a study of T-cell reconstitution after alpha-beta-depleted transplantation in children. The source was PBMCs from the stem cell graft donor, collected from the stem cell graft. The chain uses TRBV4-2 and TRBJ2-7; D assignment may be TRBD1 or TRBD2 (5 bases each). This TCR came from a human donor who donated a stem cell graft to a child with combined immunodeficiency. The CDR3 region has the DNA TGTGCCAGCAGCCAGGTCCCCGGGGCCTCCTACGAGCAGTACTTC. Its translation: CASSQVPGASYEQYF.